This T cell receptor (beta chain) was recorded in a study of blood T cell repertoires in COVID-19. Study information: COVID-19 samples collected from the United States, Italy and Spain covered acute and convalescent phases. PBMCs, B-cell-depleted T cells, or T cells provided the cDNA or gDNA that made up the material.

Per the study methods: For nucleated cells, counts were estimated from reference gene primer amplification. Assay used: immunoSEQ multiplex PCR; TCRdb lists only in-frame clones, some missing. V and J calls and clone size come straight from that table; D and trimming were deduced from the DNA. This sample yields 90,000 to 150,000 clones, of which approximately 81% are seen a single time; under 5% belongs to the top ten. The CDR3 sequence is 17 residues long. From germline, CDR1 is SGHRS and CDR2 YFSETQ. J lost 5 bases, V lost 4 bases, and 10 bases had no gene match. Source material: peripheral blood. The receptor's source is a woman aged 80 or over with acute or convalescent COVID-19. This chain connects TRBV5-1 to TRBJ2-5; 14 positions agree with TRBD2. CDR3 sequence (DNA): TGCGCCAGCAGCCTGGGACTAGCGGGAGTTATAGGGGAGACCCAGTACTTC. Translating it yields CASSLGLAGVIGETQYF.